These T cell receptor beta chains were read from a single sample in a study of cytomegalovirus exposure and HLA in healthy donors. Only in-frame clones appear in the TCRdb table, and some are missing; sequencing was by immunoSEQ multiplex PCR. Of 180,000 or so clones in the sample, about 80% were seen once. The sample taken for sequencing was PBMCs. The receptors were gathered from a woman under 40 in good health and CMV-seropositive. Each CDR3 is given without its conserved first and last residue.

12 TRBJ2-5 TRBV2 ASSEGSGGETQY
14 TRBJ1-6 TRBV5-4 ASSLGTGGYNSPLH
11 TRBJ2-7 TRBV25-1 ATATASSYEQY
12 TRBJ1-6 TRBV4-3 ASSQGQDNSPLH
11 TRBJ2-7 TRBV2 ASSDESQSLQY
8 TRBJ1-1 TRBV29-1 SVWTDEAF
14 TRBJ1-4 TRBV30 AWSVSGGWPNEKLF
11 TRBJ1-1 TRBV7-2 ASSLGLGVLAF
10 TRBJ2-3 TRBV28 ASSGITDTQY
13 TRBJ2-7 TRBV18 ASSLRAGPTYEQY
11 TRBJ2-2 TRBV7-2 ASSLVLAGELF
12 - TRBV19 ASKEEGRAYEQY
10 TRBJ2-7 TRBV30 ACPGQAGEQY
15 TRBJ2-3 TRBV9 ASSAGRGGGGTDTQY
13 TRBJ2-7 TRBV27 ASSLIGTGAYEQY
15 TRBJ1-5 TRBV7-2 ASSLGPTGGWNQPQH
13 TRBJ2-7 TRBV9 ASSVGQGSPYEQY
12 TRBJ1-4 TRBV5-6 ASSLLSGGEKLF